Sequencing of this T cell receptor (beta chain) was carried out in a study of blood T cell repertoires in COVID-19. Study details: The study drew acute and convalescent COVID-19 samples from the United States, Italy and Spain.

The data were produced by immunoSEQ multiplex PCR, yet TCRdb's version contains in-frame clones alone and is incomplete. The sample holds 200,000 to 300,000 clones, about 89% seen once. In terms of age and location, participants ranged from roughly 18 to 90 years and lived in 24 US areas. Recovered status applied to Cohort 3 donors who had two consecutive negative PCRs. It also applied to those with clearance or with symptom resolution. V dropped 8 bases and J dropped 8; count of bases not matched to a gene: 5. This CDR3 is 14 amino acids long. Germline lookup yields CDR1 MNHEY and CDR2 SVGAGI. The TCR sequence derives from a woman in her twenties or thirties who had recovered from COVID-19. This chain links TRBV6-5 with TRBJ2-2; TRBD2 matches at 13 bases. The sample taken for sequencing was PBMCs or T cells enriched from blood (not recorded which). The CDR3: CASSWTSGSGELFF. CDR3 sequence (DNA): TGTGCCAGCTCCTGGACTAGCGGGAGTGGGGAGCTGTTTTTT.